The 9 T cell receptor beta chains reported below all come from one sample, sequenced in a study of blood T cell repertoires in COVID-19 (dated by TCRdb to the early 2020s). Library prep was done by the immunoSEQ multiplex PCR assay. The source is immuneACCESS, and TCRdb retained only in-frame sequences with V and J called. Part of the clones is not carried over; for the studies checked, unresolved V genes explain less than half of this, and the remainder is unexplained. Counted in this sample were about 140,000 clones; 88% of them appeared once. The ten most abundant clones make up 2.5% to 3% of the sample. The specimen was peripheral blood. These receptors all stem from a human donor with COVID-19, enrolled during active disease. The donor label of this sample is uncertain.

V is TRBV7-3 and J is TRBJ2-7; weak D call: TRBD2 (5 bases). The CDR3 consists of 15 residues. The germline CDR1 and CDR2 sequences are SGHTA and FQGTGA. Trimming cost V 1 base and J 2 bases, with 12 bases left between them. Written as DNA, the CDR3 is TGTGCCAGCAGCTTAATGGTGGGAGAACCCTACGAGCAGTACTTC. As protein: CASSLMVGEPYEQYF.

V and J are TRBV21-1 and TRBJ1-3. TRBV21-1 is reported as a pseudogene. This CDR3 region has 18 residues. CDR3 in amino acids: CASSSPGGATLSGNTIYF. CDR3 bases: TGTGCCAGCAGCTCCCCAGGAGGAGCAACCCTGTCTGGAAACACCATATATTTT.

The chain combines TRBV19 with TRBJ1-3; D ambiguous. Germline loops: CDR1 LNHDA, CDR2 SQIVND (reference sequence). The CDR3 spans 12 residues. The V end lost 11 bases, the J end lost 0 bases, and 8 bases lay between the germline ends. The CDR3 loop reads CASRNSGNTIYF. The CDR3 DNA reads TGTGCCTCGAGGAACTCTGGAAACACCATATATTTT.

This sequence joins TRBV3-1 (or the pseudogene TRBV3-2) and TRBJ2-2, with D maybe TRBD1 (6 bases). Trimming cost V 4 bases and J 5 bases, with 8 bases left between them. The CDR3 has 13 residues. CDR1 and CDR2 from the germline V gene are LGHDT and YNNKEL (reference sequence). The CDR3 sequence is CASSPQGTGELFF. The CDR3 region has the DNA TGTGCCAGCAGCCCACAGGGAACCGGGGAGCTGTTTTTT.

This chain uses TRBV28 with TRBJ1-5; 8 positions match TRBD1. Germline loops: CDR1 MDHEN, CDR2 SYDVKM. The junction had 4 bases not matched to a gene; V was cut back by 2 bases and J by 1 base. The CDR3 length is 16 residues. The CDR3 protein is CASSLTGGMSNQPQHF. CDR3 nucleotide sequence: TGTGCCAGCAGTTTAACAGGGGGTATGAGCAATCAGCCCCAGCATTTT.

The V gene is TRBV7-3, the J gene TRBJ2-3; D is possibly TRBD2 (6 bases). Trimming shortened V by 2 bases and J by 1 base, and 13 bases separated the two germline ends. The CDR3 is made up of 16 amino acids. Germline values: CDR1 SGHTA, CDR2 FQGTGA. For the CDR3, the DNA is TGTGCCAGCAGCTTAGGAGCGGGTTGGGGCACAGATACGCAGTATTTT. Its translation is CASSLGAGWGTDTQYF.

The CDR3, as DNA: TGCAGCGCGCGGGACAAAATCTACAATGAGCAGTTCTTC. Amino acid sequence: CSARDKIYNEQFF. The chain is built from TRBV29-1 and TRBJ2-1, with D perhaps given as TRBD1 or TRBD2 (6 bases each). CDR1 is SQVTM and CDR2 is ANQGSEA in the germline V gene. The CDR3 sequence is 13 residues long. V lost 7 bases and J lost 3, with 13 bases in between.

This chain joins TRBV11-2 and TRBJ2-5; 10 nucleotides align to TRBD2. The V gene end was trimmed by 1 base and the J gene end by 5 bases; junction bases not matched to a gene: 7. The CDR3 length is 16 residues. CDR1 SGHAT and CDR2 FQNNGV come from the germline V gene. The CDR3 bases are TGTGCCAGCAGCTTAGTGAGCGGGGGGGCCCTGGAGACCCAGTACTTC. It is translated as CASSLVSGGALETQYF.

This clone showed up just once. The chain couples TRBV5-1 to TRBJ2-3, with TRBD2 matching 9 bases. Per the germline V gene, CDR1 is SGHRS and CDR2 is YFSETQ. J lost 5 bases, V lost 4 bases, and 11 bases had no gene match. The CDR3 contains 16 residues. CDR3 coding DNA: TGCGCCAGCAGCCCCGGTTCTAGCGGGAAGGGAGATACGCAGTATTTT. Its protein product is CASSPGSSGKGDTQYF.